One TCR beta chain is described in this entry. Trimming took 5 bases from V and 0 from J, leaving 11 bases between them. Germline CDR1 is LNHDA and CDR2 is SQIVND (reference sequence). CDR3 length: 15 residues. The data belong to a study of PD-1 blockade in classical Hodgkin lymphoma. Patients all relapsed after autologous stem cell transplantation, and there was variation in brentuximab vedotin exposure. Some clones are missing from TCRdb's copy, which holds only in-frame ones; the method was immunoSEQ multiplex PCR. Counted here are nearly 100,000 clones, roughly 83% occurring once; the ten biggest clones make up more than 10%.

The sample consisted of peripheral blood mononuclear cells (PBMCs), taken at baseline. This rearrangement joins TRBV19 to TRBJ1-3; possible D gene TRBD1, 6 bases. This TCR came from a human donor with classical Hodgkin lymphoma. The CDR3 DNA reads as TGTGCCAGTAGTTCCGGAGGGGGCTCTGGAAACACCATATATTTT. This encodes CASSSGGGSGNTIYF.